This note documents a single T cell receptor (beta chain) sequence. One end of the junction varies from germline; a read error may be responsible. This record comes from a study of tumor-infiltrating lymphocytes in primary liver carcinoma. Co-extracted RNA and DNA came from about 19-30 mg of unsorted bulk tissue. The input was approximately 500 ng total RNA; TCR beta cDNA was made from it with a constant-region primer. A slightly modified ARM-PCR protocol with three nested multiplex PCR rounds produced these TCR beta libraries. TCRdb reprocessed the multiplex PCR reads with MiXCR, giving one entry per CDR3 protein. The sample consists of roughly 190,000 distinct CDR3 sequences, approximately 86% of them appearing once. This clonotype was sampled from a man aged 40-55 years with primary liver carcinoma and hepatitis B virus infection. Sequenced: tumor tissue from primary liver carcinoma.

DNA of the CDR3: TGTACCAGTAATATATTCTCCGGGACAGGGCGGCTTATGGGCAATCAGCCCCAGCATTTT. This sequence encodes CTSNIFSGTGRLMGNQPQHF. This chain links TRBV19 with TRBJ1-5; TRBD1 matches at 9 bases. The CDR3 is 20 amino acids. Germline V gene data show CDR1 as LNHDA and CDR2 as SQIVND (reference sequence).